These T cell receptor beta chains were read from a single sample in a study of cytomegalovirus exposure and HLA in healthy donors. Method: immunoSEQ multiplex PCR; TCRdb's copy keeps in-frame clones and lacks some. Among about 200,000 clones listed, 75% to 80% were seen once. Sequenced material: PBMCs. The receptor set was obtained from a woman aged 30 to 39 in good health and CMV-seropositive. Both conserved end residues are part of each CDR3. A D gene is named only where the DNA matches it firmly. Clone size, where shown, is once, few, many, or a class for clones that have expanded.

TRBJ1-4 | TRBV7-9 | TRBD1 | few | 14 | TGTGCCAGCAGCTCCCGACAGGGGATTGAAAAACTGTTTTTT | CASSSRQGIEKLFF
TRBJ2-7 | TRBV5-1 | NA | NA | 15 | TGCGCCAGCAGCTTGGATTCGCGAGGGCGAGGCGAGCAGTACTTC | CASSLDSRGRGEQYF
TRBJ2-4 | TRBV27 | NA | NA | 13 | TGTGCCAGCAGTTTCCAGGGGGGAAACATTCAGTACTTC | CASSFQGGNIQYF
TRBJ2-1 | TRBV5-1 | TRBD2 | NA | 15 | TGCGCCAGCAGCTTTCTGGCGGGAGGGGGCGATGAGCAGTTCTTC | CASSFLAGGGDEQFF
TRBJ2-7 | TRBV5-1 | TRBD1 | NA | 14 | TGCGCCAGCAGCTTGGAGGGGACAGGGTACGAGCAGTACTTC | CASSLEGTGYEQYF
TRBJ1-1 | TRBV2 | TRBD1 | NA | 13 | TGTGCCAGCCCAGGGACAGGGGGCACTGAAGCTTTCTTT | CASPGTGGTEAFF
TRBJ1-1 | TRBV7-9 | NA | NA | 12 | TGTGCCAGCAGCTTAGAAGCCACTGAAGCTTTCTTT | CASSLEATEAFF
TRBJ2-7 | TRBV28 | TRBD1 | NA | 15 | TGTGCCAGCAGGACCGCAGGGGGCCGAACCTACGAGCAGTACTTC | CASRTAGGRTYEQYF
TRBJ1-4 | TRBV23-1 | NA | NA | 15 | TGCGCCAGCAGTCAATCGAGGAACGCTAATGAAAAACTGTTTTTT | CASSQSRNANEKLFF
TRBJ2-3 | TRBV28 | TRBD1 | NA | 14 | TGTGCCAGCAGGGGAACAGGGGGCGATAATACGCAGTATTTT | CASRGTGGDNTQYF
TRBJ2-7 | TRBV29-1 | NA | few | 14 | TGCAGCGTTAGAGTCCGGGACTCCTACTACGAGCAGTACTTC | CSVRVRDSYYEQYF
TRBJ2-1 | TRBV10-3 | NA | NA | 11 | TGTGCCATCACGGTCGACAATGAGCAGTTCTTC | CAITVDNEQFF
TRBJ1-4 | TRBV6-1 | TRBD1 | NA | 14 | TGTGCCAGCAGTTGGGACAGGGTAGATGAAAAACTGTTTTTT | CASSWDRVDEKLFF
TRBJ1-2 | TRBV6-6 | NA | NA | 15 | TGTGCCAGCAGTTACTCGGGGGCAGAGACCTATGGCTACACCTTC | CASSYSGAETYGYTF
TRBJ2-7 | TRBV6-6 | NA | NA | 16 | TGTGCCAGCAGTAGAAGTACAGGGACCGTCGGCCACGAGCAGTACTTC | CASSRSTGTVGHEQYF
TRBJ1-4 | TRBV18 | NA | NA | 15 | TGTGCCAGCTCACCCATCCTCGGGGGGAATGAAAAACTGTTTTTT | CASSPILGGNEKLFF
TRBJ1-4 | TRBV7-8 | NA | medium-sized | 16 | TGTGCCAGCAGCTTTAACCGCGGTCCGCCAAATGAAAAACTGTTTTTT | CASSFNRGPPNEKLFF
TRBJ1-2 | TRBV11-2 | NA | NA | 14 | TGTGCCAGCAGCTTAGATCTGGCCACCTATGGCTACACCTTC | CASSLDLATYGYTF
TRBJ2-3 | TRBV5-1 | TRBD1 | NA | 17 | TGCGCCAGCAGCTCCCGGGGGACAGGGGATGGCACAGATACGCAGTATTTT | CASSSRGTGDGTDTQYF
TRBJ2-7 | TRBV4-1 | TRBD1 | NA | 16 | TGCGCCAGCAGCCAAGGCCGGGGACAGGGGGCCTACGAGCAGTACTTC | CASSQGRGQGAYEQYF
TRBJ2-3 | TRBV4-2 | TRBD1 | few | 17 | TGTGCCAGCAGCCAAGTTGGGACAGTGAAAGGGACAGATACGCAGTATTTT | CASSQVGTVKGTDTQYF
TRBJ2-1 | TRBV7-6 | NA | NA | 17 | TGTGCCAGCAGCTTATCCGGAGGGCCAGCCTCCTACAATGAGCAGTTCTTC | CASSLSGGPASYNEQFF
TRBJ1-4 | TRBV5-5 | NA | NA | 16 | TGTGCCAGCAGCTCCAGGCCCAGGGAGGCGAATGAAAAACTGTTTTTT | CASSSRPREANEKLFF
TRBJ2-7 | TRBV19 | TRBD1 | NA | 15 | TGTGCCAGTAGTATACGGGACAGGGGAGGGTACGAGCAGTACTTC | CASSIRDRGGYEQYF